Listed here are 12 T cell receptor beta chains from one sample, sequenced in a study of T cell responses to AZD1222 COVID-19 vaccine. Assay used: immunoSEQ multiplex PCR; TCRdb lists only in-frame clones, some missing. The sample holds around 130,000 clones, 70% to 90% seen once. The material sequenced was peripheral blood, taken on day 0 of AZD1222 vaccination. The receptors stem from an adult in good health.

The chain combines TRBV6-5 with TRBJ1-2; D is uncertain. Germline lookup yields CDR1 MNHEY and CDR2 SVGAGI. The V end lost 6 bases, the J end lost 0 bases, and 8 bases lay between the germline ends. CDR3 length equals 13 residues. The DNA for the CDR3 is TGTGCCAGCAGAAGAACTGCTAACTATGGCTACACCTTC. Protein: CASRRTANYGYTF.

V usage is TRBV5-1 and J usage is TRBJ1-4; D call uncertain. CDR1 is SGHRS, CDR2 YFSETQ, per germline. Trimming pared 0 bases from V and 12 bases from J, leaving 12 bases between. There are 13 residues in the CDR3. In nucleotides, the CDR3 is TGCGCCAGCAGCTTGGCGGCGGGGTGGGAACTGTTTTTT. Its translation is CASSLAAGWELFF.

The CDR3 DNA is TGTGCCAGCGGGGACGGCACCGGGGAGCTGTTTTTT. It translates to CASGDGTGELFF. The rearrangement links TRBV5-6 to TRBJ2-2; D tentatively reads TRBD1 or TRBD2 (5 bases each). Trimming took off 7 bases at V and 4 bases at J, with 8 bases between the two ends. This CDR3 has 12 residues. Germline V lookup: CDR1 SGHDT, CDR2 YYEEEE.

This chain connects TRBV7-9 to TRBJ2-7, with 7 bases matching TRBD2. Germline V CDR1 and CDR2: SEHNR, FQNEAQ (reference sequence). The trim removed 5 bases at V and 8 bases at J, leaving 6 bases unmatched. This CDR3 has 12 residues. CDR3 amino acids: CASSESGGKQYF. The DNA of the CDR3 is TGTGCCAGCAGCGAATCCGGGGGGAAGCAGTACTTC.

This chain links TRBV6-5 with TRBJ1-1, with 7 nucleotides matching TRBD1. V was clipped by 6 bases and J by 2 bases; unmatched bases: 6. In germline, CDR1 is MNHEY, CDR2 SVGAGI. The CDR3 runs to 14 residues. The CDR3 nucleotides are TGTGCCAGCAGCAAACAGGGGAAAAACACTGAAGCTTTCTTT. Amino acids: CASSKQGKNTEAFF.

V usage is TRBV14 and J usage is TRBJ1-2; 8 bases are shared with TRBD1. Germline V gene lookup returns CDR1 SGHDN and CDR2 FVKESK. This CDR3 comprises 14 residues. The V segment lost 3 bases and the J segment 7 bases; nucleotides outside the gene matches: 7. CDR3 region: CASSQVRGPVGYTF. The CDR3 DNA sequence: TGTGCCAGCAGCCAGGTCAGGGGGCCGGTTGGCTACACCTTC.

The CDR3 DNA reads as TGTGCCAGCAGACCTGGACAGGGGCTTGCAACTAATGAAAAACTGTTTTTT. Amino acid sequence: CASRPGQGLATNEKLFF. The V call is TRBV11-2, the J call TRBJ1-4; 9 bases match TRBD1. Germline V gene sequence: CDR1 SGHAT, CDR2 FQNNGV. This CDR3 region has 17 residues. V trimming: 6 bases; J trimming: 0 bases; junction bases outside the gene matches: 8.

This sequence joins TRBV18 and TRBJ1-4, with 7 bases aligning to TRBD1. The germline gives CDR1 KGHSH, CDR2 LQKENI. V shed 2 bases and J 7 bases; nucleotides not matched to a gene: 7. The CDR3 runs to 15 residues. DNA for the CDR3: TGTGCCAGCTCACCATCCCGACAGGGAGGTGAAAAACTGTTTTTT. Translating it yields CASSPSRQGGEKLFF. The full variable domain, rest sourced from reference TRBV18 and TRBJ1-4, is NAGVMQNPRHLVRRRGQEARLRCSPMKGHSHVYWYRQLPEEGLKFMVYLQKENIIDESGMPKERFSAEFPKEGPSILRIQQVVRGDSAAYFCASSPSRQGGEKLFFGSGTQLSVL.

The V gene is TRBV7-9, the J gene TRBJ1-4; TRBD1 matches at 8 bases. In germline, CDR1 is SEHNR, CDR2 FQNEAQ (reference sequence). The CDR3 has 15 amino acids. The J segment lost 6 bases and the V segment lost 2 bases, leaving 5 bases of the junction unmatched. The CDR3 loop reads CASSLLQQGDEKLFF. CDR3 nucleotides: TGTGCCAGCAGCTTACTCCAACAGGGGGATGAAAAACTGTTTTTT.

V and J are TRBV5-8 and TRBJ1-5; TRBD1 aligns across 7 bases. The CDR3 loop spans 14 amino acids. J lost 2 bases, V lost 3 bases, and 2 bases had no gene match. The germline V gene has CDR1 SGHTS and CDR2 YDEGEE. This CDR3 reads CASSYTGGNQPQHF. DNA for the CDR3: TGTGCCAGCAGCTATACAGGGGGCAATCAGCCCCAGCATTTT. Full variable domain (outside the CDR3, taken from reference TRBV5-8 and TRBJ1-5): EAGVTQSPTHLIKTRGQQATLRCSPISGHTSVYWYQQALGLGLQFLLWYDEGEERNRGNFPPRFSGRQFPNYSSELNVNALELEDSALYLCASSYTGGNQPQHFGDGTRLSIL.

This clone is a singleton in its sample. The V call is TRBV6-2 or TRBV6-3, the J call TRBJ2-7; possible D gene TRBD2, 6 bases. CDR1 and CDR2 from the germline V gene are MNHEY and SVGEGT. Trimming cost V 2 bases and J 2 bases, with 10 bases left between them. The CDR3 totals 14 residues. The CDR3 spells CASSYGGVAYEQYF. The CDR3 bases are TGTGCCAGCAGTTACGGCGGGGTAGCCTACGAGCAGTACTTC.

CDR3 in amino acids: CASSVALNNEQFF. In DNA, the CDR3 is TGCGCCAGCAGCGTCGCCTTGAACAATGAGCAGTTCTTC. The chain carries TRBV5-1 and TRBJ2-1; D not resolved. The CDR3 length is 13 residues. Germline values: CDR1 SGHRS, CDR2 YFSETQ. Between the trimmed V and J ends, which lost 4 bases and 5 bases, there was a span of 10 bases.